This is a list of T cell receptor beta chains from one sample in a study of blood T cell repertoires in COVID-19. Clones were sequenced by immunoSEQ multiplex PCR, and TCRdb holds only the in-frame ones, with some missing. The sample has 140,000 to 150,000 clones, approximately 82% seen once. The sequenced material came from peripheral blood. These TCRs come from a man aged 55 to 70 with active or convalescent COVID-19. CDR3s include the opening cysteine and the closing phenylalanine or tryptophan. The D gene is left open where the match is weak. Clone size is not always given. Where it is, it says once, few, many or a class for expanded clones.

>TRBJ1-2|-|TRBD1|18|TRBV18
TGTGCCAGCTCACCACCGGCGGGACAGGGCCAAAATAGCTATGGCTACACCTTC
CASSPPAGQGQNSYGYTF
>TRBJ2-2|-|TRBD1|14|TRBV2
TGTGCCAGCACCGGGACAGGGAAGGCCGGGGAGCTGTTTTTT
CASTGTGKAGELFF
>TRBJ1-1|-|TRBD1|16|TRBV10-3
TGTGCCATCAGCCCTAGACAGGGAAAGGAGAACACTGAAGCTTTCTTT
CAISPRQGKENTEAFF
>TRBJ1-3|-|-|14|TRBV29-1
TGCAGCGTTGTGGCGGGGGGAGGTGGAAACACCATATATTTT
CSVVAGGGGNTIYF
>TRBJ1-3|-|TRBD1|17|TRBV10-3
TGTGCCATCAGGCCAGACAGGGGGGGAAGCTCTGGAAACACCATATATTTT
CAIRPDRGGSSGNTIYF
>TRBJ1-5|-|TRBD1|15|TRBV5-4
TGTGCCAGCAGCGCCGGGACAGGTAGCAATCAGCCCCAGCATTTT
CASSAGTGSNQPQHF
>TRBJ1-2|-|-|12|TRBV19
TGTGCCAGTAAGGACAGCACGCGGGGCTACACCTTC
CASKDSTRGYTF
>TRBJ2-1|-|-|13|TRBV28
TGTGCCAGCAGTTTGACACTAGGTAATGAGCAGTTCTTC
CASSLTLGNEQFF
>TRBJ1-1|-|-|16|TRBV18
TGTGCCAGCTCACCCCCTCCCCGGGGGGTGAACACTGAAGCTTTCTTT
CASSPPPRGVNTEAFF
>TRBJ2-3|-|-|15|TRBV19
TGTGCCAGTAGTATAAGCGGCCCCCTGGCAGATACGCAGTATTTT
CASSISGPLADTQYF
>TRBJ2-7|-|-|13|TRBV12-3/TRBV12-4
TGTGCCAGCAGTTTTGTCAGGGGCTACGAGCAGTACTTC
CASSFVRGYEQYF
>TRBJ1-1|-|-|13|TRBV2
TGTGCCAGCAGCGGTCAATCCTACACTGAAGCTTTCTTT
CASSGQSYTEAFF
>TRBJ2-5|-|TRBD2|14|TRBV11-2
TGTGCCAGCAGCTTAGATGCGGGAGAGAAGACCCAGTACTTC
CASSLDAGEKTQYF
>TRBJ2-1|-|-|10|TRBV10-1
TGCGCCAGCATCTCTTCTGAGCAGTTCTTC
CASISSEQFF
>TRBJ1-2|-|-|14|TRBV25-1
TGTGCCAGCGCCCAGACAGGTCCTAACTATGGCTACACCTTC
CASAQTGPNYGYTF
>TRBJ1-5|-|TRBD1|15|TRBV19
TGTGCCAGTAGCACCACAGGGGGAGCGAATCAGCCCCAGCATTTT
CASSTTGGANQPQHF
>TRBJ1-5|-|-|14|TRBV30
TGTGCCTGGAAAGGAGGGGCGAGCAATCAGCCCCAGCATTTT
CAWKGGASNQPQHF
>TRBJ1-2|-|-|15|TRBV7-9
TGTGCCAGCAGCTTAGCGATTGATGGTAGCTATGGCTACACCTTC
CASSLAIDGSYGYTF
>TRBJ2-1|-|TRBD1|19|TRBV18
TGTGCCAGCTCACCACCTCAGGGGGCGTCTATAAGCTCCTACAATGAGCAGTTCTTC
CASSPPQGASISSYNEQFF
>TRBJ1-2|-|TRBD1|15|TRBV18
TGTGCCAGCTCACCGTCGGACAGGATAGGATATGGCTACACCTTC
CASSPSDRIGYGYTF
>TRBJ2-2|once|TRBD2|13|TRBV5-6
TGTGCCAGCAGCCCCGGGGGGACCGGGGAGCTGTTTTTT
CASSPGGTGELFF
>TRBJ1-1|-|-|17|TRBV5-1
TGCGCCAGCAGCTCAACAGGCGAGGCAACCCGTAACACTGAAGCTTTCTTT
CASSSTGEATRNTEAFF
>TRBJ1-5|-|TRBD1|17|TRBV6-2/TRBV6-3
TGTGCCAGCAGTTACTCCAGGACAGGTCAGGCGAGCCAGCCCCAGCATTTT
CASSYSRTGQASQPQHF
>TRBJ2-2|once|-|16|TRBV11-2
TGTGCCAGCAGCAGTCTTAATGCAGGCTACGGGGAGGAGCTGTTTTTT
CASSSLNAGYGEELFF
>TRBJ1-5|-|-|14|TRBV9
TGTGCCAGCAGCGTGGGGGGAAGCAATCAGCCCCAGCATTTT
CASSVGGSNQPQHF
>TRBJ1-2|-|TRBD1|14|TRBV6-5
TGTGCCAGCCTTGATCCGGGACAGGGAGGTGGCTACACCTTC
CASLDPGQGGGYTF
>TRBJ2-2|-|TRBD2|14|TRBV7-9
TGTGCCAGCAGCCAAGCGCTAGCGGGAGGGGAGCTGTTTTTT
CASSQALAGGELFF
>TRBJ2-1|-|TRBD2|14|TRBV13
TGTGCCAGCAGCCTAGGGGAGGGTACCTATGAGCAGTTCTTC
CASSLGEGTYEQFF
>TRBJ2-5|-|-|11|TRBV6-6
TGTGCCAGCAGCAGGGCAGAGACCCAGTACTTC
CASSRAETQYF
>TRBJ2-2|-|-|13|TRBV6-6
TGTGCCAGCAGTTCAGTAGGGGCCGGGGAGCTGTTTTTT
CASSSVGAGELFF
>TRBJ2-6|-|-|16|TRBV15
TGTGCCACCAGCAAGAACAGGGACTCTGGGGCCAACGTCCTGACTTTC
CATSKNRDSGANVLTF
>TRBJ1-5|once|-|13|TRBV11-3
TGTGCCAGCAGTAGGGGTTACGATCAGCCCCAGCATTTT
CASSRGYDQPQHF
>TRBJ2-1|-|TRBD2|15|TRBV6-2/TRBV6-3
TGTGCCAGCAGTTACGAGCGGGAGAGCTACAATGAGCAGTTCTTC
CASSYERESYNEQFF
>TRBJ2-5|-|TRBD2|14|TRBV7-9
TGTGCCAGCAGGTCTAGCGGCCCCCAAGAGACCCAGTACTTC
CASRSSGPQETQYF
>TRBJ2-1|once|-|16|TRBV24-1
TGTGCCACCAGTGATCCACTTGGGCAGGACTACAATGAGCAGTTCTTC
CATSDPLGQDYNEQFF
>TRBJ2-5|-|TRBD1|15|TRBV7-9
TGTGCCAGCAGCTTAGTCCCGGACAGGAAAGAGACCCAGTACTTC
CASSLVPDRKETQYF
>TRBJ1-2|-|TRBD1|15|TRBV5-8
TGTGCCAGCAGCTTCGGACAGGGGGCATTCTATGGCTACACCTTC
CASSFGQGAFYGYTF
>TRBJ1-2|-|TRBD1|17|TRBV14
TGTGCCAGCAGCCAATCCTGGGGGACAGGGCTGAACTATGGCTACACCTTC
CASSQSWGTGLNYGYTF
>TRBJ2-5|-|TRBD2|14|TRBV10-1
TGCGCCAGCCTAGCGGGACCCCCGTGGGAGACCCAGTACTTC
CASLAGPPWETQYF
>TRBJ2-2|once|TRBD2|16|TRBV9
TGTGCCAGCAGCGTAGGGGGCGGGAGTTCAGCCGGGGAGCTGTTTTTT
CASSVGGGSSAGELFF
>TRBJ2-1|few|TRBD2|16|TRBV19
TGTGCCAGTAGTACCCGGACTAGCGGGAATCCTAATGAGCAGTTCTTC
CASSTRTSGNPNEQFF
>TRBJ2-1|-|TRBD1|16|TRBV7-2
TGTGCCAGCAGCTCCCACCCCGAGACAGGGGTCGTGGCGCAGTTCTTC
CASSSHPETGVVAQFF
>TRBJ2-7|-|-|17|TRBV7-8
TGTGCCAGCAGCTTAGGATTCTCCGCAGGGACTGTGTACGAGCAGTACTTC
CASSLGFSAGTVYEQYF
>TRBJ1-5|-|-|17|TRBV7-8
TGTGCCAGCAGTTCTAGGGTGCGGGGTGGGAGCAATCAGCCCCAGCATTTT
CASSSRVRGGSNQPQHF
>TRBJ1-2|-|TRBD1|14|TRBV7-2
TGTGCCAGCAACCCGACAGGGAGCGACTATGGCTACACCTTC
CASNPTGSDYGYTF
>TRBJ2-1|-|-|15|TRBV7-2
TGTGCCAGCAGCTTTGGACAGCGGAATTACAATGAGCAGTTCTTC
CASSFGQRNYNEQFF
>TRBJ1-5|few|-|15|TRBV10-1
TGCGCCAGCGGATTTCAACAGGGAGGCAATCAGCCCCAGCATTTT
CASGFQQGGNQPQHF
>TRBJ2-2|-|-|14|TRBV19
TGTGCCAGTAGTATACGGCCTCCGGGCGGGGAGCTGTTTTTT
CASSIRPPGGELFF
>TRBJ1-2|-|-|14|TRBV7-2
TGTGCCAGCAGTTTCGCAGGGGCGGACTATGGCTACACCTTC
CASSFAGADYGYTF
>TRBJ1-1|-|TRBD1|15|TRBV19
TGTGCCAGTAGTATCCGCGGACAGGGGAACACTGAAGCTTTCTTT
CASSIRGQGNTEAFF
>TRBJ2-1|-|TRBD1|17|TRBV19
TGTGCCAGTAGTATATTTCGGGACAGGGGGATGAACAATGAGCAGTTCTTC
CASSIFRDRGMNNEQFF
>TRBJ1-5|few|-|16|TRBV7-8
TGTGCCAGCAGCTTAAGTGGGGCAGGCGAAAGTCAGCCCCAGCATTTT
CASSLSGAGESQPQHF
>TRBJ1-5|-|-|14|TRBV5-4
TGTGCCAGCAGCCTGGACGGTGTCAATCAGCCCCAGCATTTT
CASSLDGVNQPQHF
>TRBJ1-4|-|TRBD1|17|TRBV2
TGTGCCAGCAGTAAAGGGACAGGGGGGAGAGCTAATGAAAAACTGTTTTTT
CASSKGTGGRANEKLFF